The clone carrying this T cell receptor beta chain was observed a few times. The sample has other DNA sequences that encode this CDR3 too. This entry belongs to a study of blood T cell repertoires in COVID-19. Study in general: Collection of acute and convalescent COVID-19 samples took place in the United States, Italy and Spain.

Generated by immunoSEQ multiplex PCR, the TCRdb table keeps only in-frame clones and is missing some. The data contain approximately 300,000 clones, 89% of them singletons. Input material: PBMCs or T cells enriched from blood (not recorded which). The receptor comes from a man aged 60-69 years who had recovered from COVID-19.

CDR3 amino acids: CASSYGDSSYEQYF. The CDR3 bases are TGTGCCAGCAGTTATGGGGACAGCTCCTACGAGCAGTACTTC. The chain has TRBV6-5 and TRBJ2-7, with 7 bases matching TRBD1. V trimming: 3 bases; J trimming: 0 bases; junction bases outside the gene matches: 2. Germline CDR1 is MNHEY and CDR2 is SVGAGI. The CDR3 has 14 residues.